The clone carrying this T cell receptor beta chain appeared many times. TCRdb recomputed calls from the 5' RACE reads with MiXCR, one row per CDR3 protein. Of 500,000 to 700,000 distinct CDR3 sequences in the sample, under 8.5% were seen once. This entry belongs to a study of identical twins. Germline trimming cut 3 bases from V and 5 bases from J; bases unmatched to any gene: 4. CDR1 MGHRA and CDR2 YSYEKL come from the germline V gene. The CDR3 is made up of 15 amino acids. These records were also assigned to another study, of yellow fever vaccine responses in identical twins.

This TCR was sampled from a woman under 30 in good health. The chain combines TRBV4-1 with TRBJ2-1, with 10 bases fitting TRBD1. Sequencing was done on a sample of PBMCs. CDR3 in DNA: TGCGCCAGCAGCCAGCGACAGGGGGCGAACAATGAGCAGTTCTTC. Residues: CASSQRQGANNEQFF.